The clone carrying this TCR beta chain occurred a few times. The antigen remains undetermined. TCRdb keeps only in-frame clones here, not all; method: immunoSEQ multiplex PCR. The sample holds some 2,500,000 clones, 85% to 95% seen once. The data were taken from a study of shared clonotypes between healthy human individuals. Study at large: CD4 naive and memory got three plates each, CD8 naive two, CD8 memory one.

J was trimmed by 4 bases and V by 4 bases; bases with no gene match: 10. This CDR3 spans 15 amino acids. Germline V gene lookup returns CDR1 SQVTM and CDR2 ANQGSEA. Findings and limits, study-wide: Non-shared clonotypes showed lower generation probabilities than clonotypes common to all four donors.

V and J are TRBV29-1 and TRBJ1-1; 9 nucleotides line up with TRBD1. This receptor was taken from a man aged 18 to 29 in good health. Some clones in this sample may be carry-over from other donors' samples. The sample consisted of naive CD4+ T cells from PBMCs. The sample's subset: CD45RA+ positively selected. The CDR3 bases are TGCAGCGTTGGTCGAGGGGACAGGGCCCTCACTGAAGCTTTCTTT. Translation: CSVGRGDRALTEAFF. Using reference TRBV29-1 and TRBJ1-1 for the parts outside the CDR3, the full variable domain is SAVISQKPSRDICQRGTSLTIQCQVDSQVTMMFWYRQQPGQSLTLIATANQGSEATYESGFVIDKFPISRPNLTFSTLTVSNMSPEDSSIYLCSVGRGDRALTEAFFGQGTRLTVV.